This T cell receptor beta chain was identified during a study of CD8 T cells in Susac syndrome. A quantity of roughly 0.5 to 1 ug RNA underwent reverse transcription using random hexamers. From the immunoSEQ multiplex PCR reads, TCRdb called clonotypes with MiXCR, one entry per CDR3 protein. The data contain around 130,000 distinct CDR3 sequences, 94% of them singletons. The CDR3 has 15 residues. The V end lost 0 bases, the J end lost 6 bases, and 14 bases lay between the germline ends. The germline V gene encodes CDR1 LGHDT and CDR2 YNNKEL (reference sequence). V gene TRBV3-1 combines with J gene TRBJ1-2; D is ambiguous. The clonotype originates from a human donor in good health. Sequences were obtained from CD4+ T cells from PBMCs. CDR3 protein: CASSQDPQAYHGYTF. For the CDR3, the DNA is TGTGCCAGCAGCCAAGATCCTCAGGCGTACCATGGCTACACCTTC.